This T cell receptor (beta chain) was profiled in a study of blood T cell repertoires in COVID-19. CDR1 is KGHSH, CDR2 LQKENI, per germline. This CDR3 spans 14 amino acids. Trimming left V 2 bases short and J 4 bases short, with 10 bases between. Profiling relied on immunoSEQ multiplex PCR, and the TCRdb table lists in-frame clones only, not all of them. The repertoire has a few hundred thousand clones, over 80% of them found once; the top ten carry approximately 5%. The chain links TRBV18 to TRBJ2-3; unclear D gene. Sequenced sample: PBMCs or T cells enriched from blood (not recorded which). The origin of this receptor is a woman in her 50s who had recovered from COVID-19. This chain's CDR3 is CASSPKQIADTQYF. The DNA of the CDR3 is TGTGCCAGCTCACCAAAACAGATAGCAGATACGCAGTATTTT.